This is a list of T cell receptor beta chains from one sample in a study of blood T cells in healthy people across ages. TCRdb used MiXCR to reprocess the 5' RACE reads, holding one entry per CDR3 protein. The sample consists of 1.5 million to 2 million distinct CDR3 sequences, 28% of them appearing once. Sequenced: blood. The receptors shown here come from a woman aged 30 to 39 in good health. Both conserved end residues are part of each CDR3. The D gene is left open where the match is weak. The size entry is marked missing in some rows and otherwise reads once, few, many or a size class.

CDR3aa,CDR3nt,d_gene,v_gene,abundance,j_gene
CSARVGAGMADTQYF,TGCAGTGCTAGAGTCGGAGCGGGGATGGCAGATACGCAGTATTTT,TRBD2,TRBV20-1,NA,TRBJ2-3
CASRFPGTANSPLHF,TGTGCCAGCAGATTCCCCGGGACAGCTAATTCACCCCTCCACTTT,TRBD1,TRBV5-5,few,TRBJ1-6
CASSLGELAGNHYNEQFF,TGTGCCAGCAGCTTAGGGGAACTAGCGGGGAACCACTACAATGAGCAGTTCTTC,TRBD2,TRBV11-2,NA,TRBJ2-1
CASRPLEGIYEQYF,TGCGCCAGCAGACCACTTGAAGGGATCTACGAGCAGTACTTC,NA,TRBV5-1,NA,TRBJ2-7
CASSLECTDNEQFF,TGTGCCAGCAGCTTAGAATGCACGGACAATGAGCAGTTCTTC,NA,TRBV11-3,few,TRBJ2-1
CASSQAPGQAVGKLFF,TGTGCCAGCAGCCAAGCTCCGGGCCAGGCAGTTGGAAAACTGTTTTTT,NA,TRBV4-2,few,TRBJ1-4
CASSLNGRGGAREETQYF,TGTGCCAGCAGCTTAAATGGCCGCGGGGGGGCTAGGGAAGAGACCCAGTACTTC,TRBD2,TRBV7-3,few,TRBJ2-5
CASSAQGALGTDAQYF,TGTGCCAGCAGCGCACAGGGGGCCCTTGGGACAGATGCGCAGTATTTT,TRBD1,TRBV9,NA,TRBJ2-3
CASSQEAIATDTQYF,TGCGCCAGCAGCCAAGAGGCTATAGCGACAGATACGCAGTATTTT,NA,TRBV4-3,few,TRBJ2-3
CASSDLLGGPDTQYF,TGTGCCAGCAGCGACCTATTAGGGGGGCCAGATACGCAGTATTTT,NA,TRBV7-9,NA,TRBJ2-3
CAISTGAREAFF,TGTGCCATTTCGACAGGGGCGAGGGAAGCTTTCTTT,TRBD1,TRBV5-8,once,TRBJ1-1
CASLSGTDNTGELFF,TGTGCCAGCCTTTCCGGGACAGACAACACCGGGGAGCTGTTTTTT,TRBD1,TRBV2,few,TRBJ2-2
CSTGTGGAGANVLTF,TGCAGCACCGGGACAGGGGGCGCTGGGGCCAACGTCCTGACTTTC,TRBD1,TRBV29-1,many,TRBJ2-6